The TCR beta chain under discussion was sequenced for a study of T-cell reconstitution after alpha-beta-depleted transplantation in children. CDR1 SGHAT and CDR2 FQNNGV come from the germline V gene. The V and J ends lost 5 bases and 8 bases respectively, with 16 bases between them. CDR3 size: 14 residues. Researchers prepared the TCRbeta library using unique molecular identifiers, the study reports. Each CDR3 protein is one row after TCRdb ran MiXCR on the PCR reads. The sample contains fewer than 550,000 distinct CDR3 sequences, approximately 10% of which appear only once. The material was PBMCs, mostly from graft donor cells, obtained 180 days after TCRalphabeta/CD19-depleted stem cell transplant. This chain connects TRBV11-2 to TRBJ2-4; D might be TRBD1 or TRBD2, each matching 5 bases. This clonotype was obtained from a female patient aged 2-10 years who had a stem cell transplant for aplastic anemia, so the T cells may come from the graft donor. CDR3 bases: TGTGCCAGCAGCCGCCCCGGGACCAGGGACATTCAGTACTTC. Its translation: CASSRPGTRDIQYF.